This entry features one T cell receptor (beta chain) sequence. CDR3 length: 13 amino acids. V lost 5 bases and J lost 7; bases outside the gene matches: 7. The assay was immunoSEQ multiplex PCR, and TCRdb's table has in-frame clones only and misses some. This sample has a few hundred thousand clones, with around 83% found just once. This sample is part of a study of blood T cell repertoires in COVID-19. Whole-study context: The cDNA or gDNA used as material had been derived from T cells, B-cell-depleted T cells, or PBMCs.

The rearrangement joins TRBV12-3 or TRBV12-4 to TRBJ1-2; 7 bases map to TRBD1. The sequencing sample was made of PBMCs or T cells enriched from blood (not recorded which). The receptor was isolated from a woman between 40 and 55 years old who had recovered from COVID-19. This CDR3 reads CASSPLRQGGYTF. CDR3 in DNA: TGTGCCAGCAGTCCTCTTAGACAGGGTGGCTACACCTTC.